The subject of this entry is one T cell receptor beta chain. The data were obtained in a study of T cells after somatic rescue of genetic block. Method: immunoSEQ multiplex PCR; TCRdb's copy keeps in-frame clones and lacks some. The table shows 110,000 or so clones, with approximately 90% occurring only once. This CDR3 region has 14 residues. The germline V gene has CDR1 SEHNR and CDR2 FQNEAQ (reference sequence). V was pared by 3 bases and J by 1 base, with 3 bases of the junction left unmatched. V is TRBV7-9 and J is TRBJ2-7; 7 nucleotides agree with TRBD1. The specimen sequenced was peripheral blood mononuclear cells (PBMCs). The receptor's source is a woman aged 18-29 years. The CDR3 is CASSFLTGSYEQYF. The CDR3 DNA reads as TGTGCCAGCAGCTTTCTGACAGGGTCCTACGAGCAGTACTTC. Looking up the rest from reference TRBV7-9 and TRBJ2-7 gives the full variable domain: DTGVSQNPRHKITKRGQNVTFRCDPISEHNRLYWYRQTLGQGPEFLTYFQNEAQLEKSRLLSDRFSAERPKGSFSTLEIQRTEQGDSAMYLCASSFLTGSYEQYFGPGTRLTVT.